This TCR beta chain is from a study of cytomegalovirus exposure and HLA in healthy donors. This PCR relied on a set of 60 Vbeta primers and 13 Jbeta primers. Assay used: immunoSEQ multiplex PCR; TCRdb lists only in-frame clones, some missing. Of about 130,000 clones in the sample, roughly 70% were seen once. Germline CDR1 is MNHNS and CDR2 is SASEGT. This CDR3 comprises 14 residues. V shed 5 bases and J 6 bases; nucleotides not matched to a gene: 5. Findings and caveats of the study: Reports indicate that TCR beta sequences accurately predicted the HLA-A and HLA-B alleles of most subjects. Sequencing likely caused a cluster of highly shared sequence variants.

Regarding this clone: The antigen is unknown.

This chain connects TRBV6-1 to TRBJ1-5, with TRBD1 matching over 9 bases. The sample taken for sequencing was PBMCs. The TCR was taken from a man between 18 and 35 years old in good health and CMV-seropositive. Here the CDR3 reads CASSRQGGSQPQHF. In nucleotides, the CDR3 is TGTGCCAGCAGTCGACAGGGGGGCAGTCAGCCCCAGCATTTT.